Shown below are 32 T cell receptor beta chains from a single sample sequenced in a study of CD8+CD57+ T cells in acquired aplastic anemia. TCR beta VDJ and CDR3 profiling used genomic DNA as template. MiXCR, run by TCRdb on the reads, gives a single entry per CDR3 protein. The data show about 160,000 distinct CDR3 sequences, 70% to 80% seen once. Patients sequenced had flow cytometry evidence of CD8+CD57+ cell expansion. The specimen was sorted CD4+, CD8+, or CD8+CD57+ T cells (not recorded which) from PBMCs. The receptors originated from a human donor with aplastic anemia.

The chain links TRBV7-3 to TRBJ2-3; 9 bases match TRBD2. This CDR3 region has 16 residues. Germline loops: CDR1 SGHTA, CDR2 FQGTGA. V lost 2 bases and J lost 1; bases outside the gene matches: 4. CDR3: CASSLGGGGGTDTQYF. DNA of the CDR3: TGTGCCAGCAGCTTAGGAGGCGGGGGGGGCACAGATACGCAGTATTTT.

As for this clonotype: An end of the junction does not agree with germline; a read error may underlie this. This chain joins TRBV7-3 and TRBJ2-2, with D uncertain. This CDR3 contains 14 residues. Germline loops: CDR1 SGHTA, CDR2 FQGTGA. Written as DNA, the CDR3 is TGTGCCAGCAGGTTAAGGGCCGGGCCCGGGGAGCTGTTTTTT. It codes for CASRLRAGPGELFF.

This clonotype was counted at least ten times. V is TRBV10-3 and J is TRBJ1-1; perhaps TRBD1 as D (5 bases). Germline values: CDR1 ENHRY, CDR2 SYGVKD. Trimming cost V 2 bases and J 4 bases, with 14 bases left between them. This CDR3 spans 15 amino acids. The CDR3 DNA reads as TGTGCCATCAGTGAGGCCAGGGAACGGATCACTGAAGCTTTCTTT. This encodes CAISEARERITEAFF.

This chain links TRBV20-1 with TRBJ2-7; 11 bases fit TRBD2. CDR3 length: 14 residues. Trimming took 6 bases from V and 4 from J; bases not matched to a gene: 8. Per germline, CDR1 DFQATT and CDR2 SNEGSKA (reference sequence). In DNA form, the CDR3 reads TGCAGTGCCGAGGCCCTAGCGGGGGGTTACGAGCAGTACTTC. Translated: CSAEALAGGYEQYF.

The CDR3 DNA sequence: TGCAGTGCTACCCAGGGCGCTAGCTCCTACAATGAGCAGTTCTTC. This codes for CSATQGASSYNEQFF. J is TRBJ2-1 and V is TRBV20-1, with D maybe TRBD1 (5 bases). This CDR3 is 15 amino acids long. Trimming shortened V by 4 bases and J by 0 bases, and 13 bases separated the two germline ends. Per germline, CDR1 DFQATT and CDR2 SNEGSKA (reference sequence).

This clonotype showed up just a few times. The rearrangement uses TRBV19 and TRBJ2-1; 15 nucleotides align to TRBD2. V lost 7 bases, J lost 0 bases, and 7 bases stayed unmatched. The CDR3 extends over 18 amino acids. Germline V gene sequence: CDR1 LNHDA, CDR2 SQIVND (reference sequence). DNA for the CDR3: TGTGCCAGTACTCGGACTAGCGGGGGGGGGAGCTCCTACAATGAGCAGTTCTTC. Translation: CASTRTSGGGSSYNEQFF.

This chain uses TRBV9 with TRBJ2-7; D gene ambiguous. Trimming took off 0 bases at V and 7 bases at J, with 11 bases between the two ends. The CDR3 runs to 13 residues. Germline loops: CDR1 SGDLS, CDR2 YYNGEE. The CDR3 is CASSVGPDLEQYF. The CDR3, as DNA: TGTGCCAGCAGCGTAGGTCCCGACTTGGAGCAGTACTTC. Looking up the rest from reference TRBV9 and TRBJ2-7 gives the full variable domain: DSGVTQTPKHLITATGQRVTLRCSPRSGDLSVYWYQQSLDQGLQFLIQYYNGEERAKGNILERFSAQQFPDLHSELNLSSLELGDSALYFCASSVGPDLEQYFGPGTRLTVT.

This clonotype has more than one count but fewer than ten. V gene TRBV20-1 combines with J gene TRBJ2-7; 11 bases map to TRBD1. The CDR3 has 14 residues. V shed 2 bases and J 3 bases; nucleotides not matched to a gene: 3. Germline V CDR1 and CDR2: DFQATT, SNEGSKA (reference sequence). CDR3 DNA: TGCAGTGCTAGATCGGGACAGGGGGTCTACGAGCAGTACTTC. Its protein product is CSARSGQGVYEQYF.

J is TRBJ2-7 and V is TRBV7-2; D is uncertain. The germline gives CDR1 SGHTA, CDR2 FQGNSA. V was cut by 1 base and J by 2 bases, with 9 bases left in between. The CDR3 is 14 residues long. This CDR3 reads CASSLGRRPYEQYF. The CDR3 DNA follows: TGTGCCAGCAGCTTAGGACGGAGACCCTACGAGCAGTACTTC.

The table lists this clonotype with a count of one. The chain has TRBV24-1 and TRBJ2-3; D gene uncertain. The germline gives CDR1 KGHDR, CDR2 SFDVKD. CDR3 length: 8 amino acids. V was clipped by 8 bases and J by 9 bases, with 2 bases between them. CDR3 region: CATNTQYF. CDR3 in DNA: TGTGCCACCAACACGCAGTATTTT.

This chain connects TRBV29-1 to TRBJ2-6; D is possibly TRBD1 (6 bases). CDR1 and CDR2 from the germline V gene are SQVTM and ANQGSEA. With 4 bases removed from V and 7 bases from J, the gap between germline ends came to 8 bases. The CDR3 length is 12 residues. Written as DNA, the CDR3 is TGCAGCGTTGCAGGGGACGCCAACGTCCTGACTTTC. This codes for CSVAGDANVLTF.

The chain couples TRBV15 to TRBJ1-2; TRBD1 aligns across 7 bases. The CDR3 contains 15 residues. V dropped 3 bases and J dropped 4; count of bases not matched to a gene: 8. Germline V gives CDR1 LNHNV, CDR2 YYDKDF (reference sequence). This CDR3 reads CATSSGRDRVYGYTF. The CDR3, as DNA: TGTGCCACCAGCAGCGGACGCGACAGGGTCTATGGCTACACCTTC.

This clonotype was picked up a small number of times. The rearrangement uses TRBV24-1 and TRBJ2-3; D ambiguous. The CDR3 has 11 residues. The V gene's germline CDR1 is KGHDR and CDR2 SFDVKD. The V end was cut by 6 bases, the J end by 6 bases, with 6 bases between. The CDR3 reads CATSQGDTQYF. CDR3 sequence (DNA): TGTGCCACCAGTCAAGGGGATACGCAGTATTTT.

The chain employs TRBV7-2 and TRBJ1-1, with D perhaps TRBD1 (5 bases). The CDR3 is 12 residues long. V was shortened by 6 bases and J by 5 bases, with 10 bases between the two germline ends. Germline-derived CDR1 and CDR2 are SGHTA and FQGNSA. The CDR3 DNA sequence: TGTGCCAGCAGTCGGGGGTGGACTGAAGCTTTCTTT. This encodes CASSRGWTEAFF.

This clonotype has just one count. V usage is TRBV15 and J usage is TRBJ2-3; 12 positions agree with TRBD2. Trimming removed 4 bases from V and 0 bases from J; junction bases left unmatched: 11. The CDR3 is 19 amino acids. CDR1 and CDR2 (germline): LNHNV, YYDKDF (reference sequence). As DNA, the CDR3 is TGTGCCACCAGCACGAGACTAGCGGGGGCAAAGTCTAGCACAGATACGCAGTATTTT. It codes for CATSTRLAGAKSSTDTQYF.

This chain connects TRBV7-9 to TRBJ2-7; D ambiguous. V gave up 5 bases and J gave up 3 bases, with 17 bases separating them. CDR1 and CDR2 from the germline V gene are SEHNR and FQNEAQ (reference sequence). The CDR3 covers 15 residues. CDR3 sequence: CASSGRITLDYEQYF. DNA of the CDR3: TGTGCCAGCAGCGGAAGGATTACCCTTGACTACGAGCAGTACTTC.

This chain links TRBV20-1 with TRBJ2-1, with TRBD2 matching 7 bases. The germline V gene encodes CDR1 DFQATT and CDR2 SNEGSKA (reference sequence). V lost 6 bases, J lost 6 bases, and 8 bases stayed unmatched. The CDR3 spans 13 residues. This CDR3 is CSAPGAGSNEQFF. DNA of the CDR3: TGCAGTGCACCGGGAGCGGGGAGCAATGAGCAGTTCTTC.

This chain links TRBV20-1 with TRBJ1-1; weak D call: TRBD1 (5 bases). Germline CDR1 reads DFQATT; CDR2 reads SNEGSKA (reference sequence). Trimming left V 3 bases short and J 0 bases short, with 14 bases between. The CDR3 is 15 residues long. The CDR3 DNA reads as TGCAGTGCTAGGTTTGCGCAGGGCGTGAACACTGAAGCTTTCTTT. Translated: CSARFAQGVNTEAFF.

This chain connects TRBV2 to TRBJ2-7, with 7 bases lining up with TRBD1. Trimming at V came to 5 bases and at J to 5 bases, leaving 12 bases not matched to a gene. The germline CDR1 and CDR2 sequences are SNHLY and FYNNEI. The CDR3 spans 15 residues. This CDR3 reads CASSLLWDSVDEQYF. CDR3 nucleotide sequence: TGTGCCAGCAGTCTCCTTTGGGACAGTGTCGACGAGCAGTACTTC.

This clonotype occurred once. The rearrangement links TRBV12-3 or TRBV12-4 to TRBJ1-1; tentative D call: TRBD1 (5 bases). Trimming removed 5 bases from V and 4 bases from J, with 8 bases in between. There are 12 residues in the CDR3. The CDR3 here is CASSPGLTEAFF. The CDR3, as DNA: TGTGCCAGCAGTCCAGGGCTCACTGAAGCTTTCTTT.

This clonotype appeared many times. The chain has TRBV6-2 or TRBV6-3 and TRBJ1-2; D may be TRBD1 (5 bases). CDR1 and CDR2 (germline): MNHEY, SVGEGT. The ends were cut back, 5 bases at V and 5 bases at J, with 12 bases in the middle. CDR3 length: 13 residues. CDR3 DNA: TGTGCCAGCAGTGCCGGGGACGTATATGGCTACACCTTC. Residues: CASSAGDVYGYTF.

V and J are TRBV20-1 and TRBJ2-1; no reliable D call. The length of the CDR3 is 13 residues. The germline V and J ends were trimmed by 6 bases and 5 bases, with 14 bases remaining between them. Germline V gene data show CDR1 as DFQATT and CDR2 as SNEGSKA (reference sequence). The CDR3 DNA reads TGCAGTGCGCGACCATACTTAAACAATGAGCAGTTCTTC. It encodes CSARPYLNNEQFF.

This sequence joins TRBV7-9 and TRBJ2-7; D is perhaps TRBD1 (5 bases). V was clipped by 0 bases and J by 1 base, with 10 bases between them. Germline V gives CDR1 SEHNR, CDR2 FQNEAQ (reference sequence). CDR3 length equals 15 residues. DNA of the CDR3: TGTGCCAGCAGCTTAGCGCTGGACACTTCCTACGAGCAGTACTTC. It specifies CASSLALDTSYEQYF.

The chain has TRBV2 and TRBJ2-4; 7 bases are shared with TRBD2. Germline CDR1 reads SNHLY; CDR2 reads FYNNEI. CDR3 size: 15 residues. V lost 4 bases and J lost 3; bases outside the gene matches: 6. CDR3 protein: CASSGEGSLKNIQYF. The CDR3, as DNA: TGTGCCAGCAGTGGGGAGGGATCACTCAAAAACATTCAGTACTTC.

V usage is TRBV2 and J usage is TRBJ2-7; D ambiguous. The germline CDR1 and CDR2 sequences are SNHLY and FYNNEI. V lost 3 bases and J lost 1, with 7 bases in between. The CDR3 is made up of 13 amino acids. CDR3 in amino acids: CASSDPSSYEQYF. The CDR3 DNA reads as TGTGCCAGCAGTGACCCGTCATCCTACGAGCAGTACTTC.

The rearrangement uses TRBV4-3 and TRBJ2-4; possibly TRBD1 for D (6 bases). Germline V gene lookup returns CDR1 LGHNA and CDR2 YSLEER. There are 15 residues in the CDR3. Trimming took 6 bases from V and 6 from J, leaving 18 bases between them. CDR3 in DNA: TGCGCCAGCAGTCCTAGACAGGTTCCGCGAAACATTCAGTACTTC. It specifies CASSPRQVPRNIQYF.

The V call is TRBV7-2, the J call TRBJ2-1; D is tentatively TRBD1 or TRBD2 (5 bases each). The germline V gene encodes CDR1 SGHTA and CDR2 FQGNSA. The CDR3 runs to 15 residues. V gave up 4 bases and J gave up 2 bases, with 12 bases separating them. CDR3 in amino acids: CASSYRDEAYNEQFF. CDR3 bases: TGTGCCAGCAGCTACCGGGACGAGGCCTACAATGAGCAGTTCTTC.

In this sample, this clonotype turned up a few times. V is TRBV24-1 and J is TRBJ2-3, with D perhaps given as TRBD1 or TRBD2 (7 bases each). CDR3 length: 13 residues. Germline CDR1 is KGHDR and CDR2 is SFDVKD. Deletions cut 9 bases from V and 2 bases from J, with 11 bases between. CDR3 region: CATGRGLTDTQYF. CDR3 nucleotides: TGTGCCACCGGGAGGGGGCTCACAGATACGCAGTATTTT.

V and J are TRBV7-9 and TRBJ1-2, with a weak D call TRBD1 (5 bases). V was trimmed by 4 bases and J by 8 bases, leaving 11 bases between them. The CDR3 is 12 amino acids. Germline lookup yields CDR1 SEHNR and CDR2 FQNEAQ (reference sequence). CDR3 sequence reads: CASSSGLRGYTF. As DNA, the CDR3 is TGTGCCAGCAGCTCAGGGTTGCGGGGCTACACCTTC.

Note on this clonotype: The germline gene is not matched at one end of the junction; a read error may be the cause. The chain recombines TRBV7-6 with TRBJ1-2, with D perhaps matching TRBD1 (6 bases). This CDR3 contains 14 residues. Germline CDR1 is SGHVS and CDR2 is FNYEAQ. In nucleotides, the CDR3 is TGTGCCAACAGCTTAGGGGGGGCTAACTATGGCTACACCTTC. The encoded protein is CANSLGGANYGYTF.

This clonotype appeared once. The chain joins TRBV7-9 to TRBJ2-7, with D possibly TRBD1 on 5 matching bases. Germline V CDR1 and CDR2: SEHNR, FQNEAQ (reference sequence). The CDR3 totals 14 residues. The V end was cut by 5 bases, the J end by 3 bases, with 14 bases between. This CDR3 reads CASSAAGLIYEQYF. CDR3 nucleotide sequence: TGTGCCAGCAGCGCGGCAGGGCTGATCTACGAGCAGTACTTC.

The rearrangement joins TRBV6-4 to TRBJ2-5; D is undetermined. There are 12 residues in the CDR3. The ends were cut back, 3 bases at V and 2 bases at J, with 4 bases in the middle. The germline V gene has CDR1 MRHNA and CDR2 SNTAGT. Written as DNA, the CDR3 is TGTGCCAGCAGTGAGCAACAAGAGACCCAGTACTTC. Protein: CASSEQQETQYF.